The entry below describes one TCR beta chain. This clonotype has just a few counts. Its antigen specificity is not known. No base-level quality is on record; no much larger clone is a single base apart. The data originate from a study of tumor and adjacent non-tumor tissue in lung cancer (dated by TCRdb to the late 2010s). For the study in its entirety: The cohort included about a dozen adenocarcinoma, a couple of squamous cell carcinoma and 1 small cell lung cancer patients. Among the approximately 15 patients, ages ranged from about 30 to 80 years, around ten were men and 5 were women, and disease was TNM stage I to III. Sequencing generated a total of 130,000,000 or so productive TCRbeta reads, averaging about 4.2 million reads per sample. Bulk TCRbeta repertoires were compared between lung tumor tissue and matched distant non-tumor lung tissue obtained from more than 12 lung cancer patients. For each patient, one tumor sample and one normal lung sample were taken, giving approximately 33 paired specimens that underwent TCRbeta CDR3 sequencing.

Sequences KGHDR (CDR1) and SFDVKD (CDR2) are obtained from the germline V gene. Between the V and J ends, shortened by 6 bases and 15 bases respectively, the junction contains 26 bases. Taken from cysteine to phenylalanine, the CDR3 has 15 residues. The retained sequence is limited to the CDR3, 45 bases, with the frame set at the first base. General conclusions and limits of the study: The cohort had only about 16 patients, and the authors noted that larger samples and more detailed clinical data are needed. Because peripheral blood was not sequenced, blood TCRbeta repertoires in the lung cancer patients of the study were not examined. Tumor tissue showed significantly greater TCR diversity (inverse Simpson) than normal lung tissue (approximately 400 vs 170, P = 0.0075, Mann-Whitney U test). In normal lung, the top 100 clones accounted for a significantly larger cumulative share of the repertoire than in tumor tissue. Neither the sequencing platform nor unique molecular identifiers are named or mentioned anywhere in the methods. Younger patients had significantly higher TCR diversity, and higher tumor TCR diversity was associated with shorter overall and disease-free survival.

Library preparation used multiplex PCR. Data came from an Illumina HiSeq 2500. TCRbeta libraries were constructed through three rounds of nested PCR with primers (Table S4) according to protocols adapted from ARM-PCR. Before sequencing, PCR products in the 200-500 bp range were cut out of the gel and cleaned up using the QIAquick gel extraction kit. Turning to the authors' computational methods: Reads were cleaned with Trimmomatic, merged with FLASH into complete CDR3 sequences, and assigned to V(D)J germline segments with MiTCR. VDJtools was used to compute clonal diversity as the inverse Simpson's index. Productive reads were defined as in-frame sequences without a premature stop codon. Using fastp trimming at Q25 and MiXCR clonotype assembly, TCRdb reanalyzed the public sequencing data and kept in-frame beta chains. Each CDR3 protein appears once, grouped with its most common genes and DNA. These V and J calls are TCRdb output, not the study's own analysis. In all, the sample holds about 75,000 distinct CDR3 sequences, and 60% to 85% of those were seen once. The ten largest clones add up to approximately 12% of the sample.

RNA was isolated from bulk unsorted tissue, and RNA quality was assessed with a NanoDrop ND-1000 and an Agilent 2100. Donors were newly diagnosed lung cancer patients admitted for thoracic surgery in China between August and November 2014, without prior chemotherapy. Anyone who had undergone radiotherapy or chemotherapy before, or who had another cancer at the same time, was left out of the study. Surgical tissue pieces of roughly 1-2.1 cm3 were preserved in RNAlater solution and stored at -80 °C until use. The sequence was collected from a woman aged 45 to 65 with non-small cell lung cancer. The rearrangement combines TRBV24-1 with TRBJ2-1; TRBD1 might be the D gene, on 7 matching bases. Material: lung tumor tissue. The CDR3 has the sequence CATSPNGQDYNERFF. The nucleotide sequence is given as TGTGCCACCAGTCCGAATGGACAGGACTACAATGAGAGGTTCTTC.